Listed below are T cell receptor beta chains from one sample, sequenced in a study of tumor-infiltrating lymphocytes in primary liver carcinoma. MiXCR, applied by TCRdb to the multiplex PCR reads, yields one record per CDR3 protein. The data contain about 74,000 distinct CDR3 sequences, 55% to 75% of them singletons. Sequencing was carried out using liver tumor tissue from sampling region 4. These receptors all come from a man aged 40-50 years with primary liver carcinoma and hepatitis B virus infection. Both conserved end residues are part of each CDR3. A D gene is named only where the DNA matches it firmly. Clone sizes are given selectively: once, few, many, or a class where the clone is expanded.

J: TRBJ2-1
D: TRBD1
V: TRBV12-3/TRBV12-4
size: medium-sized
DNA: TGTGCCAGCAGCACGGACAGGGGTAATGAGCAGTTCTTC
CDR3: CASSTDRGNEQFF

J: TRBJ2-1
D: NA
V: TRBV7-9
size: NA
DNA: TGTGCCAGCAGCTTAGGCCGGATTGAGCAGTTCTTC
CDR3: CASSLGRIEQFF

J: TRBJ1-2
D: NA
V: TRBV29-1
size: NA
DNA: TGCAGCGTTTACAGGGAGGACAACTATGGCTACATCTTC
CDR3: CSVYREDNYGYIF

J: TRBJ1-5
D: NA
V: TRBV5-1
size: many
DNA: TGCGCCAGCAGCTTGGGAGGGGAGGGCAATCAGCCCCAGCATTTT
CDR3: CASSLGGEGNQPQHF

J: TRBJ2-7
D: TRBD1
V: TRBV12-3/TRBV12-4
size: NA
DNA: TGTACCAGCAATTCATCCGGGACAGGGGTTCGGGAGCAGTACTTC
CDR3: CTSNSSGTGVREQYF

J: TRBJ2-3
D: TRBD2
V: TRBV4-1
size: many
DNA: TGCGCCAGCAGCCAAGATAAGCGGGGGGGACTGGATACGCAGTATTTT
CDR3: CASSQDKRGGLDTQYF

J: TRBJ2-5
D: TRBD2
V: TRBV7-8
size: NA
DNA: TGTGCCAGCAGCTTAGGGAGGTCGAGGGCGGGAGGGATTCAAGAGACCCAGTACTTC
CDR3: CASSLGRSRAGGIQETQYF

J: TRBJ2-7
D: TRBD1
V: TRBV6-5
size: NA
DNA: TGTGCCAGCAGTGGCGGACAGGTTGCCTACGAGCAGTGCTTC
CDR3: CASSGGQVAYEQCF

J: TRBJ2-7
D: NA
V: TRBV4-2
size: NA
DNA: TGTGCCAGCAGCCAAGATAGCGGTAGCAGGGGGTCCTACGAGCAGTACTTC
CDR3: CASSQDSGSRGSYEQYF

J: TRBJ2-1
D: NA
V: TRBV28
size: many
DNA: TGTGCCAGCAAGGACGGTCAAAGAAGGAATGAGCAGTTCTTC
CDR3: CASKDGQRRNEQFF

J: TRBJ1-1
D: NA
V: TRBV5-1
size: NA
DNA: TGTGCCAGCGGCTCCGGGGCTAACACTGAAGCTTTCTTT
CDR3: CASGSGANTEAFF

J: TRBJ2-2
D: TRBD1
V: TRBV5-1
size: NA
DNA: TGCGCCAGTAGCTGGGGACAGGGGGTCGGGGAGCTGTTGTTT
CDR3: CASSWGQGVGELLF

J: TRBJ2-7
D: TRBD2
V: TRBV20-1
size: few
DNA: TGCAGTGCTTCGCTAGCGGGAGGATACGAGCAGTACTTC
CDR3: CSASLAGGYEQYF

J: TRBJ2-7
D: NA
V: TRBV5-1
size: many
DNA: TGCGCCAGCAGCTTGGCCGGTCAGGGGATTAAGTACGAGCAGTACTTC
CDR3: CASSLAGQGIKYEQYF

J: TRBJ2-1
D: NA
V: TRBV11-2
size: NA
DNA: NA
CDR3: CASSIYLCSGSDNEQFF

J: TRBJ2-3
D: TRBD1
V: TRBV6-1
size: NA
DNA: TGTGCCAACAGTGTCGGACAGGGAATAGCAAGGACAGATACGCAGTATTTT
CDR3: CANSVGQGIARTDTQYF

J: TRBJ2-1
D: TRBD2
V: TRBV11-3
size: NA
DNA: TGTGCCAATAGCGGCGGTGCTAGCGGGAGTTGGGGTGAGCAGTTCTTC
CDR3: CANSGGASGSWGEQFF

J: TRBJ2-5
D: NA
V: TRBV11-2
size: NA
DNA: TGTACCAGTAGCTTAGTCAGTGGGGGCAATCGGCAAGAGACCCAGTACTTC
CDR3: CTSSLVSGGNRQETQYF

J: TRBJ2-2
D: TRBD1
V: TRBV11-2
size: NA
DNA: TGTGCCAGCACAAAAAGACAGGGCTGTACCGGGGACATGTTTTTT
CDR3: CASTKRQGCTGDMFF

J: TRBJ2-6
D: TRBD2
V: TRBV9
size: NA
DNA: TGTGCCAGCAGCCCACTAGCGGGAGGGCCTGGGGCCAACGTCCTGACTTTC
CDR3: CASSPLAGGPGANVLTF

J: TRBJ1-4
D: NA
V: TRBV4-1
size: NA
DNA: TGCGCCAGCAGCCAAGATCAGGTGAGGGGAAACGAAAAACTGCTTTTT
CDR3: CASSQDQVRGNEKLLF

J: TRBJ2-5
D: NA
V: TRBV7-7
size: NA
DNA: TGTGCTAGCAGCTTCACAGGATACGAGACCCAGTACTTC
CDR3: CASSFTGYETQYF

J: TRBJ1-4
D: TRBD1
V: TRBV13
size: NA
DNA: TGTGCCGGCGGCCAAGACCAGGGGGATGAAAAACTGTTTTTT
CDR3: CAGGQDQGDEKLFF

J: TRBJ2-3
D: NA
V: TRBV12-3/TRBV12-4
size: many
DNA: TGTGCCAGCACTGAAGGCACAGATACGCAGTATTTT
CDR3: CASTEGTDTQYF

J: TRBJ2-5
D: NA
V: TRBV5-5
size: NA
DNA: TGTGCCAGCGCCACTGCTGTGCTTACAGGAGGGCAGACCCAGTGCTTC
CDR3: CASATAVLTGGQTQCF

J: TRBJ1-2
D: TRBD1
V: TRBV10-3
size: NA
DNA: TGTGCCATCAGCTTTCAGGGGGAAGGCCGTGGCCACACCTTC
CDR3: CAISFQGEGRGHTF

J: TRBJ2-5
D: NA
V: TRBV7-9
size: NA
DNA: TGTGCCAGCGGCTCTCTGGGATTGCAAGAGACCCAGTACTTC
CDR3: CASGSLGLQETQYF

J: TRBJ2-7
D: NA
V: TRBV11-2
size: NA
DNA: TGTGCCAGCAGCTTAGCAGGCGGGACCACCTACGAGCAATACTTC
CDR3: CASSLAGGTTYEQYF

J: TRBJ2-7
D: TRBD2
V: TRBV28
size: many
DNA: TGTGCCAGCAGTTTTGGGGGACTAGCGGGAGGCGAGCAGTACTTC
CDR3: CASSFGGLAGGEQYF

J: TRBJ1-5
D: NA
V: TRBV29-1
size: many
DNA: TGCAGCGTCGGGGGCGAGGATCAGCCCCAGCATTTT
CDR3: CSVGGEDQPQHF

J: TRBJ1-2
D: TRBD1
V: TRBV7-9
size: few
DNA: TGTGCCAGCACACCCCAGGGGGGTGGCTACACCTTC
CDR3: CASTPQGGGYTF

J: TRBJ1-6
D: NA
V: TRBV11-2
size: NA
DNA: TGTGCCAGCAGCTCGCCTTCCGGAAATTCACCCTTCCACTTT
CDR3: CASSSPSGNSPFHF

J: TRBJ2-2
D: TRBD2
V: TRBV12-3/TRBV12-4
size: many
DNA: TGTGCCAGCAGTCCTCTAGCGGGAGCGGCGGGAACCGGGGAGCTGTTTTTT
CDR3: CASSPLAGAAGTGELFF

J: TRBJ2-3
D: NA
V: TRBV6-2/TRBV6-3
size: NA
DNA: TGTGTCAGCAGTTCTCTAGGGGATTCGCCCCAGTATTTT
CDR3: CVSSSLGDSPQYF

J: TRBJ1-4
D: TRBD1
V: TRBV29-1
size: many
DNA: TGCGGCGTTGAAGCCCTGGGACAGGGTGATGAAAAACTGTTTTTT
CDR3: CGVEALGQGDEKLFF

J: TRBJ2-7
D: NA
V: TRBV5-1
size: few
DNA: TGCGCCAGCAGCTTAATGGGGGGCCACCGAACCGAGCAGTACTTC
CDR3: CASSLMGGHRTEQYF

J: TRBJ1-5
D: TRBD1
V: TRBV2
size: NA
DNA: TGTGCCAGCAGTTTGGTGGGGACAGGGGATAGCAATCAGGCCCAGCATTTT
CDR3: CASSLVGTGDSNQAQHF

J: TRBJ2-5
D: NA
V: TRBV5-1
size: many
DNA: TGCGCCAGCAGCTATGGAGGACAGGAGACCCAGTACTTC
CDR3: CASSYGGQETQYF

J: TRBJ2-1
D: NA
V: TRBV11-2
size: many
DNA: TGTGCCAGCAGCGCCGGGGCGTACTCCTACAATGAGCAGTTCTTC
CDR3: CASSAGAYSYNEQFF

J: TRBJ1-1
D: NA
V: TRBV6-5
size: once
DNA: TGTGCCACCAGTTCCCAGACCAGAACTGAAGCTTTCTTT
CDR3: CATSSQTRTEAFF

J: TRBJ2-2
D: NA
V: TRBV14
size: once
DNA: TGTGCCAGCAGCCCTTTGAACACCGGGGAGCGGTCTTTT
CDR3: CASSPLNTGERSF